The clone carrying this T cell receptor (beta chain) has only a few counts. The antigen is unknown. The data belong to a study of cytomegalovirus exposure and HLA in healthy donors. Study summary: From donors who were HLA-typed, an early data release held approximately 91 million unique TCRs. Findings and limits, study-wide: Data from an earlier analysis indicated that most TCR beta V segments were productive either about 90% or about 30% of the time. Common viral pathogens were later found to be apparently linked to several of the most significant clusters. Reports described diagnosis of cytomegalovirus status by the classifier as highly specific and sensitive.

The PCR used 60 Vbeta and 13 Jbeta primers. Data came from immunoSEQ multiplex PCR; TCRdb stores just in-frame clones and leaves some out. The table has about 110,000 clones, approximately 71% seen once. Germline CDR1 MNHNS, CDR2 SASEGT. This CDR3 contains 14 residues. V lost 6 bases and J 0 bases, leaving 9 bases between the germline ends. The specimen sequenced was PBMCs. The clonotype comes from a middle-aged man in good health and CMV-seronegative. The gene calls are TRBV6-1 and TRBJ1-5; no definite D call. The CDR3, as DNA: TGTGCCAGCAGCCGCGATCCTAGCAATCAGCCCCAGCATTTT. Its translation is CASSRDPSNQPQHF.